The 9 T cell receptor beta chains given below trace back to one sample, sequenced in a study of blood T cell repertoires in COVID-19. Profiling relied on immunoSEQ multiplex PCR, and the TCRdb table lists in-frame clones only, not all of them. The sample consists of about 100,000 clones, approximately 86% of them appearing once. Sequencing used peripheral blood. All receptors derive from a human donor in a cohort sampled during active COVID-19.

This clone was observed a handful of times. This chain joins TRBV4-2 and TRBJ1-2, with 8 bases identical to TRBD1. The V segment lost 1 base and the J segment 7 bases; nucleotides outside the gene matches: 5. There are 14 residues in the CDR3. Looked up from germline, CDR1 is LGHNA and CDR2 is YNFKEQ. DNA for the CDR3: TGTGCCAGCAGCCAAGTGACAGGACAGGGTGGCTACACCTTC. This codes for CASSQVTGQGGYTF.

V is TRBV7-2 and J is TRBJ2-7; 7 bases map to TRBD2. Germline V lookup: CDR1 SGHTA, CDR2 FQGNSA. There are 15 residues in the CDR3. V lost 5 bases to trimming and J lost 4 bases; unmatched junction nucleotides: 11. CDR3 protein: CASSPLKAGNYEQYF. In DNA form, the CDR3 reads TGTGCCAGCAGCCCCCTAAAAGCGGGGAATTACGAGCAGTACTTC.

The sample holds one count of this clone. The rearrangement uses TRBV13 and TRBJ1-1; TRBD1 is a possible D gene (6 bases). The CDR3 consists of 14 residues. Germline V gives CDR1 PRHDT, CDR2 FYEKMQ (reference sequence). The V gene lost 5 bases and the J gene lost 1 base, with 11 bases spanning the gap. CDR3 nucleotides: TGTGCCAGCAGCCTGGGACAAGGGAACACTGAAGCTTTCTTT. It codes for CASSLGQGNTEAFF.

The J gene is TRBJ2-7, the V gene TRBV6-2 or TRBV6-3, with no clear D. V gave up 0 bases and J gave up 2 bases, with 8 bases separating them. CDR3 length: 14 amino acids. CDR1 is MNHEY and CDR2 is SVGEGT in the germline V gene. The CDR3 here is CASSYSRWAYEQYF. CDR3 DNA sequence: TGTGCCAGCAGTTACTCCAGGTGGGCCTACGAGCAGTACTTC.

DNA for the CDR3: TGTGCCTGGAGTGCTCTAGCGACCTCCCAGTTCTTC. This sequence encodes CAWSALATSQFF. The chain combines TRBV30 with TRBJ2-1, with TRBD2 as a possible D gene (6 bases). CDR1 is GTSNPN and CDR2 is SVGIG in the germline V gene (reference sequence). The V end was cut by 1 base, the J end by 13 bases, with 14 bases between. The CDR3 consists of 12 residues.

The CDR3 here is CASRLLAGEAETQYF. CDR3 nucleotides: TGTGCCAGCAGATTATTAGCGGGAGAAGCAGAGACCCAGTACTTC. The V call is TRBV7-8, the J call TRBJ2-5, with 9 positions matching TRBD2. In germline, CDR1 is SGHVS, CDR2 FQNEAQ. The ends lost 6 bases at V and 4 bases at J; junction bases unmatched: 9. The CDR3 consists of 15 residues.

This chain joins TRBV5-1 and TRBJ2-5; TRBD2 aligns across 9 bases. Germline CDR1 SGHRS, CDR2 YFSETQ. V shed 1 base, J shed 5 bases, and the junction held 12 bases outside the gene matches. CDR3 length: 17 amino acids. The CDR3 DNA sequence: TGCGCCAGCAGCTTGAGAATAGCGGGAGACCCGCCGGAGACCCAGTACTTC. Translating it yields CASSLRIAGDPPETQYF.

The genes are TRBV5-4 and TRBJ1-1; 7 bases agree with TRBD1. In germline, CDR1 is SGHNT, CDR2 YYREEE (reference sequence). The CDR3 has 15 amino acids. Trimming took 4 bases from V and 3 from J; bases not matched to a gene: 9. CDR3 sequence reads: CASSLRQGGDTEAFF. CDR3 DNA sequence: TGTGCCAGCAGCCTCCGACAGGGAGGCGACACTGAAGCTTTCTTT.

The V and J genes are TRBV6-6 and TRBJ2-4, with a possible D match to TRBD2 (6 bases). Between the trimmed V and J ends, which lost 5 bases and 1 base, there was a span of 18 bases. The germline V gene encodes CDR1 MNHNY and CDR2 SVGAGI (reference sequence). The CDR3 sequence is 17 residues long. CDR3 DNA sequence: TGTGCCAGCAGTCGAACCCAGGGCGGAGGGGCCAAAAACATTCAGTACTTC. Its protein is CASSRTQGGGAKNIQYF.